Each of the 26 T cell receptor beta chains below was sequenced from the same sample in a study of metastatic and nonmetastatic thyroid tumors. Thyroid surgery took place with no prior treatment in any patient. TCRdb used MiXCR to call clones anew from the PCR reads. The repertoire has 45,000 to 65,000 clones, 20% of them found once; the top ten carry roughly 4%. Material: blood. The source is a female donor with papillary thyroid cancer or a benign thyroid nodule (not recorded which). Some clones in this sample may be carry-over from other donors' samples.

This chain links TRBV13 with TRBJ2-1; the match to TRBD2 covers 8 bases. Trimming removed 6 bases from V and 2 bases from J; junction bases left unmatched: 18. This CDR3 region has 19 residues. CDR1 is PRHDT, CDR2 FYEKMQ, per germline (reference sequence). The CDR3 nucleotides are TGTGCCAGCAGGGCCGGGTGGGGGCTAACTAGCGGCACCTACAATGAGCAGTTCTTC. The encoded protein is CASRAGWGLTSGTYNEQFF.

This clone has at least ten counts. J is TRBJ1-3 and V is TRBV3-2; TRBD1 is the table's D call, not checked against the DNA. TRBV3-2 is classified as a pseudogene. The CDR3 length is 21 residues. CDR3 bases: TGTGCCAGCAGCCTCCTCAAGGTGGACAGGAGGAGTGGAGGATCTGGAAACACCATATATTTT. Translating gives CASSLLKVDRRSGGSGNTIYF.

This clone was detected many times. V gene TRBV20-1 combines with J gene TRBJ1-2, with 7 bases fitting TRBD1. The J segment lost 4 bases and the V segment lost 7 bases, leaving 15 bases of the junction unmatched. Germline assignment: CDR1 DFQATT and CDR2 SNEGSKA (reference sequence). This CDR3 has 15 residues. The DNA of the CDR3 is TGCAGTGTTTGGATCCCGGACAGGAAACTCTATGGCTACACCTTC. It encodes CSVWIPDRKLYGYTF.

This clone was recorded many times. The rearrangement links TRBV5-1 to TRBJ2-7; 8 nucleotides agree with TRBD1. The CDR3 is 15 residues long. The germline V gene has CDR1 SGHRS and CDR2 YFSETQ. Losses at the gene ends were 4 bases for V and 3 bases for J; bases not matched to a gene: 9. In DNA, the CDR3 is TGCGCCAGCAGCCCGGAAGGACAGGGACGCTACGAGCAGTACTTC. This codes for CASSPEGQGRYEQYF.

This chain links TRBV20-1 with TRBJ2-7; 7 positions agree with TRBD1. The CDR3 sequence is 14 residues long. V dropped 4 bases and J dropped 4; count of bases not matched to a gene: 10. In germline, CDR1 is DFQATT, CDR2 SNEGSKA (reference sequence). The CDR3 region is CSAIVDRVAYEQYF. The CDR3, as DNA: TGCAGTGCTATAGTCGACAGGGTTGCATACGAGCAGTACTTC.

This clone has only a few counts. A read error is possible here, since a much larger clone lies one base away. The chain couples TRBV19 to TRBJ2-2; no reliable D call. Per germline, CDR1 LNHDA and CDR2 SQIVND (reference sequence). The CDR3 runs 13 residues. CDR3 nucleotide sequence: TGTGCCAATAGTATACACAACACCGGGGAGCTGTTTTTT. This encodes CANSIHNTGELFF.

This clone was counted at least ten times. The chain combines TRBV11-3 with TRBJ2-5; no definite D call. The length of the CDR3 is 13 residues. The V and J ends lost 5 bases and 3 bases respectively, with 10 bases between them. Germline V gene sequence: CDR1 SGHNT, CDR2 YENEEA. The CDR3 region is CASSISHKETQYF. CDR3 sequence (DNA): TGTGCCAGCAGCATAAGCCATAAAGAGACCCAGTACTTC. The variable domain in full, with the rest retrieved from reference TRBV11-3 and TRBJ2-5, is EAGVVQSPRYKIIEKKQPVAFWCNPISGHNTLYWYLQNLGQGPELLIRYENEEAVDDSQLPKDRFSAERLKGVDSTLKIQPAELGDSAVYLCASSISHKETQYFGPGTRLLVL.

The V call is TRBV7-8, the J call TRBJ1-6, with D possibly being TRBD1 (5 bases). From germline, CDR1 is SGHVS and CDR2 FQNEAQ. V lost 5 bases to trimming and J lost 7 bases, with 12 bases between them. This CDR3 comprises 14 residues. The CDR3 nucleotides read TGTGCCAGCAGCCCGGGACGTGTAAATTCACCCCTCCACTTT. As protein: CASSPGRVNSPLHF.

This clone was recorded many times. This rearrangement joins TRBV27 to TRBJ2-3; D not resolved. This CDR3 comprises 13 residues. Trimming took off 8 bases at V and 5 bases at J, with 14 bases between the two ends. Germline loops: CDR1 MNHEY, CDR2 SMNVEV (reference sequence). The CDR3 coding sequence is TGTGCCAGCGGTGGGGTCCTGGGAGATACGCAGTATTTT. Its protein is CASGGVLGDTQYF.

This clone was observed many times. V and J are TRBV28 and TRBJ1-5; D might be TRBD1 (5 bases). V was shortened by 5 bases and J by 1 base, with 18 bases between the two germline ends. The CDR3 contains 17 residues. Germline V CDR1 and CDR2: MDHEN, SYDVKM. In nucleotides, the CDR3 is TGTGCCAGCAGTCCCCCCGCCAGGGTGAGGAGCAATCAGCCCCAGCATTTT. This gives the protein CASSPPARVRSNQPQHF.

This clone has a handful of counts. The gene calls are TRBV6-1 and TRBJ2-1; 7 nucleotides match TRBD2. The CDR3 is 16 residues long. Germline V CDR1 and CDR2: MNHNS, SASEGT. The trim removed 5 bases at V and 2 bases at J, leaving 9 bases unmatched. The CDR3 sequence: CASSQRAGNPYNEQFF. For the CDR3, the DNA is TGTGCCAGCAGTCAAAGAGCGGGAAACCCCTACAATGAGCAGTTCTTC.

This clone was counted ten times or more. This chain uses TRBV5-1 with TRBJ2-1; TRBD1 matches at 8 bases. The V gene's germline CDR1 is SGHRS and CDR2 YFSETQ. V was clipped by 1 base and J by 1 base; unmatched bases: 4. CDR3 length: 16 amino acids. The CDR3 DNA reads as TGCGCCAGCAGCTTGACAGGGGGTTATTCCTACAATGAGCAGTTCTTC. This translates into CASSLTGGYSYNEQFF. The entire variable domain, with the rest obtained from reference TRBV5-1 and TRBJ2-1, is as follows: KAGVTQTPRYLIKTRGQQVTLSCSPISGHRSVSWYQQTPGQGLQFLFEYFSETQRNKGNFPGRFSGRQFSNSRSEMNVSTLELGDSALYLCASSLTGGYSYNEQFFGPGTRLTVL.

This clone was seen more than once but under ten times. J is TRBJ2-5 and V is TRBV6-1, with a possible D match to TRBD2 (6 bases). The V and J ends lost 10 bases and 5 bases respectively, with 17 bases between them. The length of the CDR3 is 13 residues. The germline gives CDR1 MNHNS, CDR2 SASEGT. The CDR3 region is CATTGGGGETQYF. In DNA form, the CDR3 reads TGTGCCACAACAGGCGGTGGGGGGGAGACCCAGTACTTC.

This clone has ten or more counts. This rearrangement joins TRBV12-3 or TRBV12-4 to TRBJ2-1; D not certain. The CDR3 runs 12 residues. Trimming stripped 5 bases from V and 7 bases from J, with 9 bases between. The CDR3 region is CASSRMGNEQFF. The CDR3 bases are TGTGCCAGCAGTAGGATGGGTAATGAGCAGTTCTTC.

This clone appeared many times. V is TRBV20-1 and J is TRBJ1-1; a weak D match, TRBD1 (6 bases). The V end was cut by 5 bases, the J end by 11 bases, with 24 bases between. The CDR3 consists of 14 residues. Germline CDR1 and CDR2: DFQATT and SNEGSKA (reference sequence). CDR3 bases: TGCAGTGCTCATGACGGGGGGGCCGTCGTGAGGGCTTTCTTT. The encoded protein is CSAHDGGAVVRAFF.

As concerns this clone: This may stem from a read error, because a much larger clone lies one nucleotide away. The CDR3: CSAPRTRGQETQYF. CDR3 bases: TGCAGTGCTCCAAGGACTAGAGGCCAAGAGACCCAGTACTTC. The chain recombines TRBV20-1 with TRBJ2-5; the match to TRBD2 covers 7 bases. The CDR3 sequence is 14 residues long. Germline CDR1 is DFQATT and CDR2 is SNEGSKA (reference sequence). The trim removed 5 bases at V and 1 base at J, leaving 7 bases unmatched.

This clone was recorded at least ten times. This chain joins TRBV5-1 and TRBJ1-4; D is perhaps TRBD1 (6 bases). The CDR3 loop spans 15 amino acids. The V end lost 0 bases, the J end lost 5 bases, and 11 bases lay between the germline ends. CDR1 is SGHRS and CDR2 is YFSETQ in the germline V gene. The CDR3 is CASSLGTGRNEKLFF. Written as DNA, the CDR3 is TGCGCCAGCAGCTTGGGTACAGGGAGGAATGAAAAACTGTTTTTT.

This clone was seen repeatedly, ten times or more. The chain couples TRBV28 to TRBJ1-2; 10 nucleotides agree with TRBD1. CDR1 and CDR2 from the germline V gene are MDHEN and SYDVKM. The CDR3 is 16 residues long. V trimming: 6 bases; J trimming: 3 bases; junction bases outside the gene matches: 10. Here the CDR3 reads CASRPHPTGGDYGYTF. CDR3 nucleotide sequence: TGTGCCAGCAGACCACACCCGACAGGGGGCGACTATGGCTACACCTTC.

At least ten counts were recorded for this clone. The chain joins TRBV9 to TRBJ2-2; 12 positions agree with TRBD2. Trimming cost V 3 bases and J 3 bases; bases outside gene matches: 6. Germline loops: CDR1 SGDLS, CDR2 YYNGEE. The CDR3 totals 17 residues. The CDR3 sequence: CASSATSGRRDTGELFF. CDR3 DNA: TGTGCCAGCAGCGCAACTAGCGGGAGGAGGGACACCGGGGAGCTGTTTTTT.

The J gene is TRBJ2-7, the V gene TRBV11-2; D not resolved. Per germline, CDR1 SGHAT and CDR2 FQNNGV. The CDR3 consists of 14 residues. The CDR3 DNA sequence: TGTCCGAGCAGCTTATCCAGGATTGCCTACGAGCAGTACTTC. Encoded protein: CPSSLSRIAYEQYF.

This chain connects TRBV7-3 to TRBJ2-1; 13 bases match TRBD2. The CDR3 is 17 amino acids. Germline CDR1 SGHTA, CDR2 FQGTGA. Trimming at V came to 4 bases and at J to 9 bases, leaving 12 bases not matched to a gene. The CDR3 coding sequence is TGTGCCAGCAGCTATGGGACTAGCGGGGTTTCCGGGTGTGAGCAGTTCTTC. Amino acid sequence: CASSYGTSGVSGCEQFF.

This chain links TRBV24-1 with TRBJ2-7; TRBD1 aligns across 7 bases. The germline V gene encodes CDR1 KGHDR and CDR2 SFDVKD. V was clipped by 4 bases and J by 8 bases; unmatched bases: 13. This CDR3 contains 15 residues. The CDR3 region has the DNA TGTGCCACCAGTGACACCGGTACAGGGGTGCGCCAGCAGTACTTC. Residues: CATSDTGTGVRQQYF.

This clone has a count of ten or more. V is TRBV15 and J is TRBJ2-3; 7 bases map to TRBD1. The CDR3 loop spans 15 amino acids. The junction had 4 bases not matched to a gene; V was cut back by 4 bases and J by 0 bases. The germline V gene encodes CDR1 LNHNV and CDR2 YYDKDF (reference sequence). The chain's CDR3 is CATSKMGQSTDTQYF. CDR3 nucleotides: TGTGCCACCAGCAAAATGGGACAGAGCACAGATACGCAGTATTTT.

This clone was detected ten times or more. This chain links TRBV28 with TRBJ1-1; D call uncertain. CDR3 length: 16 amino acids. Germline CDR1 reads MDHEN; CDR2 reads SYDVKM. Trimming removed 3 bases from V and 7 bases from J, with 21 bases in between. CDR3 DNA sequence: TGTGCCAGCAGTTTGGTCCCCCCCCCCCCCACCCTTGAAGCTTTCTTT. Translating gives CASSLVPPPPTLEAFF.

In this sample, this clone turned up many times. CDR3 residues: CSARVPQGEETQYF. The CDR3 DNA sequence: TGCAGTGCTAGAGTACCTCAAGGGGAAGAGACCCAGTACTTC. This rearrangement joins TRBV20-1 to TRBJ2-5; possibly TRBD1 for D (5 bases). This CDR3 comprises 14 residues. Germline V gene lookup returns CDR1 DFQATT and CDR2 SNEGSKA (reference sequence). The V end was cut by 1 base, the J end by 3 bases, with 12 bases between.

This clone has at least ten counts. The chain is built from TRBV7-3 and TRBJ2-3; tentative D call: TRBD1 (6 bases). Trimming cost V 5 bases and J 2 bases, with 11 bases left between them. CDR1 and CDR2 (germline): SGHTA, FQGTGA. The CDR3 is 14 amino acids. CDR3 DNA: TGTGCCAGCAGCAGACAGGCGAACACAGATACGCAGTATTTT. Its protein is CASSRQANTDTQYF.